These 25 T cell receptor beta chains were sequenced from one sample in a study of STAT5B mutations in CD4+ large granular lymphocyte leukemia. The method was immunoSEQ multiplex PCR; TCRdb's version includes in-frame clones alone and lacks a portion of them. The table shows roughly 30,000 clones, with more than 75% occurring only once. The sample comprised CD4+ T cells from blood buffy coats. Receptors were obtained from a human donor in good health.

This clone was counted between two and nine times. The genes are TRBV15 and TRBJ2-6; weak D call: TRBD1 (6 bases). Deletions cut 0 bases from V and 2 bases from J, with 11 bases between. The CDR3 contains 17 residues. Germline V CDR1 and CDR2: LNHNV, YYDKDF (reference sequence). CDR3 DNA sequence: TGTGCCACCAGCAGAGAAGTGGCAGGGGCTGGGGCCAACGTCCTGACTTTC. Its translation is CATSREVAGAGANVLTF.

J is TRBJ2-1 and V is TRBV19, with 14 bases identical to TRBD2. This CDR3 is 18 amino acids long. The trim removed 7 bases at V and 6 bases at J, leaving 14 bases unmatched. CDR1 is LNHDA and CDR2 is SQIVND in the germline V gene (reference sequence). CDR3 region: CASTMGGLAGESPNEQFF. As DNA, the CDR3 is TGTGCCAGTACCATGGGGGGACTAGCGGGAGAGTCTCCCAATGAGCAGTTCTTC.

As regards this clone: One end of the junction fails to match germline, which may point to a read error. This CDR3 reads CASSSRDRGLQKTQYF. CDR3 in DNA: TGTGCCAGCAGCTCTCGGGACAGGGGGCTCCAAAAGACCCAGTACTTC. The chain combines TRBV5-4 with TRBJ2-5; 12 bases agree with TRBD1. The length of the CDR3 is 16 residues. The germline gives CDR1 SGHNT, CDR2 YYREEE (reference sequence).

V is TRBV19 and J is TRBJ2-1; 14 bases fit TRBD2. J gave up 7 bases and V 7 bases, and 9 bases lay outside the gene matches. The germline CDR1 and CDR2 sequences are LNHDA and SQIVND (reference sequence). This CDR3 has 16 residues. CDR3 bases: TGTGCCAGTAAATCGGGGACTAGCGGGGGACCTAATGAGCAGTTCTTC. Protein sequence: CASKSGTSGGPNEQFF.

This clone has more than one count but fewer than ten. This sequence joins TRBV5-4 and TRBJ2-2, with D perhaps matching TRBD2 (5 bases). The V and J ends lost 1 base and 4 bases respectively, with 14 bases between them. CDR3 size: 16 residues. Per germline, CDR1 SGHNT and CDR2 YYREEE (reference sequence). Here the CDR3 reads CASSLMWEKFTGELFF. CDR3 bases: TGTGCCAGCAGCTTGATGTGGGAGAAATTCACCGGGGAGCTGTTTTTT.

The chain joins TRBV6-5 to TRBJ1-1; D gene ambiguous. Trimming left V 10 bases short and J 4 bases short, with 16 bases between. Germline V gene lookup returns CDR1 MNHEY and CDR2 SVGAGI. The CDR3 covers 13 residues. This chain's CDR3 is CATKLPGGTEAFF. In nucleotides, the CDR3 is TGTGCCACCAAATTGCCCGGAGGCACTGAAGCTTTCTTT.

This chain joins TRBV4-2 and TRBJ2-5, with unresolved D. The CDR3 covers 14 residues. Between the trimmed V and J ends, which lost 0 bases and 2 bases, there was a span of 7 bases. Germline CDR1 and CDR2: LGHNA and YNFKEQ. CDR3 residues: CASSQDERQETQYF. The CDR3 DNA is TGTGCCAGCAGCCAAGATGAACGACAAGAGACCCAGTACTTC.

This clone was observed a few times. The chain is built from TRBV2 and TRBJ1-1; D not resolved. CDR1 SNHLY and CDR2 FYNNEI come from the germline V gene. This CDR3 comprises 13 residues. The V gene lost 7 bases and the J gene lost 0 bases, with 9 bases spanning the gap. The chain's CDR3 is CASTVHLNTEAFF. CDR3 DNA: TGTGCCAGCACTGTACACTTGAACACTGAAGCTTTCTTT.

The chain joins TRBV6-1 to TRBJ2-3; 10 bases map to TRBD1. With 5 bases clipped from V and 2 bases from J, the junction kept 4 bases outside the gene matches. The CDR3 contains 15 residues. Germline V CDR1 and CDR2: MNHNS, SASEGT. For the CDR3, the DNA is TGTGCCAGCAGTTCGGGACAGGGGTTCACAGATACGCAGTATTTT. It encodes CASSSGQGFTDTQYF.

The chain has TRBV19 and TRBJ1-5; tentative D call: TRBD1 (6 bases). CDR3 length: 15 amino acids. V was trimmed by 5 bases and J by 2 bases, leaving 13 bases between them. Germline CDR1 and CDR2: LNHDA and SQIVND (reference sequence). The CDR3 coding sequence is TGTGCCAGTAGTTCCGGGGGGGGCGGCAATCAGCCCCAGCATTTT. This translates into CASSSGGGGNQPQHF.

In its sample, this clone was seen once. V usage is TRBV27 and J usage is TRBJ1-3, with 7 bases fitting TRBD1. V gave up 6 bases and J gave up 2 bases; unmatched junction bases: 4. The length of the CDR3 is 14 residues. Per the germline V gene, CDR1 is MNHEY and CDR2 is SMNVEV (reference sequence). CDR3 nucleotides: TGTGCCAGCAGGTCGACAGGGACTGGAAACACCATATATTTT. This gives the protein CASRSTGTGNTIYF.

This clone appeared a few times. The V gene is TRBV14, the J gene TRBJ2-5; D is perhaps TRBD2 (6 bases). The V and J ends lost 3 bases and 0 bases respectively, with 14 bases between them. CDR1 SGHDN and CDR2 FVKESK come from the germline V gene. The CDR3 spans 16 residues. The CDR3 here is CASSQPGLSYQETQYF. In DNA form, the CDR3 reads TGTGCCAGCAGCCAGCCGGGACTTTCGTACCAAGAGACCCAGTACTTC.

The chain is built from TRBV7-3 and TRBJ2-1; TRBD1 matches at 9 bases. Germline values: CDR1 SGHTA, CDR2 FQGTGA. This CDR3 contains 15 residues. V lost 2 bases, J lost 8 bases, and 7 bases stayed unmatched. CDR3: CASSLSKGQGHEQFF. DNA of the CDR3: TGTGCCAGCAGCTTATCAAAGGGACAGGGCCATGAGCAGTTCTTC.

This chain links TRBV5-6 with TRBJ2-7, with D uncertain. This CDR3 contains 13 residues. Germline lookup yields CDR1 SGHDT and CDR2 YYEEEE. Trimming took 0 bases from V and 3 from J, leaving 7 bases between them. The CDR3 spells CASSLVPGYEQYF. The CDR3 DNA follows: TGTGCCAGCAGCTTGGTTCCCGGCTACGAGCAGTACTTC.

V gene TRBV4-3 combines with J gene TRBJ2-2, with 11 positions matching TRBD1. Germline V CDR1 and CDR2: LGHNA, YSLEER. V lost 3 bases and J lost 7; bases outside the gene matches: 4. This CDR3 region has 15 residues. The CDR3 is CASSQDRGLGGELFF. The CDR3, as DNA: TGCGCCAGCAGCCAGGACAGGGGGCTAGGCGGGGAGCTGTTTTTT.

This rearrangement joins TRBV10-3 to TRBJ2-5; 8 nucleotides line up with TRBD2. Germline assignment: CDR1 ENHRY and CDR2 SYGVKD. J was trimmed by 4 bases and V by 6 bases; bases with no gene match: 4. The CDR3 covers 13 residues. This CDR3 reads CAISELAGETQYF. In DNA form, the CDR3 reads TGTGCCATCAGCGAGCTAGCGGGAGAGACCCAGTACTTC.

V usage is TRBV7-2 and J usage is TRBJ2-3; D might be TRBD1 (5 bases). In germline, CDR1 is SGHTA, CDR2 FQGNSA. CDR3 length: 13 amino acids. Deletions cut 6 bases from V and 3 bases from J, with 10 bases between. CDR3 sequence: CASRVRTTDTQYF. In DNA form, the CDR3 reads TGTGCCAGCAGGGTCAGGACAACAGATACGCAGTATTTT. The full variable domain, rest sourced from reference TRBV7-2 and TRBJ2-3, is GAGVSQSPSNKVTEKGKDVELRCDPISGHTALYWYRQSLGQGLEFLIYFQGNSAPDKSGLPSDRFSAERTGGSVSTLTIQRTQQEDSAVYLCASRVRTTDTQYFGPGTRLTVL.

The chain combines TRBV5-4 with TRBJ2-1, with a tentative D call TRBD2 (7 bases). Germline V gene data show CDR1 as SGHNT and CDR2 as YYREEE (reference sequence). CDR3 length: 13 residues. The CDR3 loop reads CAAGGLADNEQFF. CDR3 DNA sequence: TGTGCAGCCGGGGGGCTAGCGGACAATGAGCAGTTCTTC.

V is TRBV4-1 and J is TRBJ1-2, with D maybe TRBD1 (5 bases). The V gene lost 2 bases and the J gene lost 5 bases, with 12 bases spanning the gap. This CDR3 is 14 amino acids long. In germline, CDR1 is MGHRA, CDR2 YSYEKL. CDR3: CASSQTGLGYGYTF. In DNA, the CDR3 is TGCGCCAGCAGCCAAACAGGTCTGGGGTATGGCTACACCTTC.

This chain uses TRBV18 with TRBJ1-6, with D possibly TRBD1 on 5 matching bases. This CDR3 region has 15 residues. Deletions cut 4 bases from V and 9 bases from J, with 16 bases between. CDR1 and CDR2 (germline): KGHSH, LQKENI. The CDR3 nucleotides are TGTGCCAGCTCACGGGACTCTCCTCCGGGTTCACCCCTCCACTTT. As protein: CASSRDSPPGSPLHF.

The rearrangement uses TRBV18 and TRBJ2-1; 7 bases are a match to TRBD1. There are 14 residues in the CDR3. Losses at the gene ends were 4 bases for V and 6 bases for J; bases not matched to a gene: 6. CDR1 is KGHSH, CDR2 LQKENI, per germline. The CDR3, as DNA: TGTGCCAGCTCACTAGGGGGCAGGGGCAATGAGCAGTTCTTC. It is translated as CASSLGGRGNEQFF.

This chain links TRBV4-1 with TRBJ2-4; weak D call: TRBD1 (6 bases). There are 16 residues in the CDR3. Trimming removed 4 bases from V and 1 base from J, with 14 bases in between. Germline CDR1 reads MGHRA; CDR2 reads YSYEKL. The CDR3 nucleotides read TGCGCCAGCAGCCTAGATCCTCAGGGGGCCAAAAACATTCAGTACTTC. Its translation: CASSLDPQGAKNIQYF.

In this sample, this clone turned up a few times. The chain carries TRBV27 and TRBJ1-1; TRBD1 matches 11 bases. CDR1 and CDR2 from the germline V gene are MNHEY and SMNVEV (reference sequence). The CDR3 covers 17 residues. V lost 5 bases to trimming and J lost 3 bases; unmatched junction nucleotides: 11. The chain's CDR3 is CASSPGQGAWEHTEAFF. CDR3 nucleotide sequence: TGTGCCAGCAGTCCTGGACAGGGGGCATGGGAGCACACTGAAGCTTTCTTT.

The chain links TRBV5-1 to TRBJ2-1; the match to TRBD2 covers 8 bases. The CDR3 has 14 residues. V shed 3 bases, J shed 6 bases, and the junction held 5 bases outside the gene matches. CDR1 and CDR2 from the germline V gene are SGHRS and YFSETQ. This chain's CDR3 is CASSSGGASNEQFF. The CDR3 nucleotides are TGCGCCAGCAGCTCCGGGGGGGCCTCCAATGAGCAGTTCTTC.

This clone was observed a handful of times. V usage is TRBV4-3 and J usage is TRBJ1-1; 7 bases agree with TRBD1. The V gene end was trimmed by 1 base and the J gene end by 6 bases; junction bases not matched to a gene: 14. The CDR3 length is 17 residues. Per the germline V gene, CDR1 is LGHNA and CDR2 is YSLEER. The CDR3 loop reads CASSQGGLGGGASEAFF. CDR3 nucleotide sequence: TGCGCCAGCAGCCAAGGGGGTTTAGGAGGGGGCGCGTCTGAAGCTTTCTTT.